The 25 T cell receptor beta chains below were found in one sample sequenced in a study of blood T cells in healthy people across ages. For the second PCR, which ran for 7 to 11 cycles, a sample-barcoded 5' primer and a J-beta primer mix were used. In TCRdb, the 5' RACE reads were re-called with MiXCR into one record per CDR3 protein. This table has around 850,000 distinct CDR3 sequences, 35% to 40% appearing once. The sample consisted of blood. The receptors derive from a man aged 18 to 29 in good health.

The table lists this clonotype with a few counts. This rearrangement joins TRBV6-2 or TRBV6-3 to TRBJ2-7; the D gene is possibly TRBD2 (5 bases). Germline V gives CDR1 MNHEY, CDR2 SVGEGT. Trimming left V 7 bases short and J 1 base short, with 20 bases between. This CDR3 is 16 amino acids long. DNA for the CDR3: TGTGCCAGCACCCCTAGGACGGGAACGCTATCCTACGAGCAGTACTTC. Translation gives CASTPRTGTLSYEQYF.

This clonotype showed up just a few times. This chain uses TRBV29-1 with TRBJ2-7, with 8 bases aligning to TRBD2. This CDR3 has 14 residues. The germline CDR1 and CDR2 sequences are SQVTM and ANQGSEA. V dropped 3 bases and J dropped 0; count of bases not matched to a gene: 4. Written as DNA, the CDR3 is TGCAGCGTTGATAGCGGGGACGACTCCTACGAGCAGTACTTC. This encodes CSVDSGDDSYEQYF.

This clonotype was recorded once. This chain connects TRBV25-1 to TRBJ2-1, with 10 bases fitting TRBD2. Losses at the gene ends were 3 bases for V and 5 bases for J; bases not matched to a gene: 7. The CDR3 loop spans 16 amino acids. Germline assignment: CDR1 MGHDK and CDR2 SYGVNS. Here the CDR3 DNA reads TGTGCCAGCAGTGAGCCTAGCGGGAGTAGAGACAATGAGCAGTTCTTC. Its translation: CASSEPSGSRDNEQFF.

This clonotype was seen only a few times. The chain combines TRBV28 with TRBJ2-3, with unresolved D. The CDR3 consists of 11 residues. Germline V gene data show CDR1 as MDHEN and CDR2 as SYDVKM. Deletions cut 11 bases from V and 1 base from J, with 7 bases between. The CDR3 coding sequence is TGTGCCCTGGGCGGCACAGATACGCAGTATTTT. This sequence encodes CALGGTDTQYF.

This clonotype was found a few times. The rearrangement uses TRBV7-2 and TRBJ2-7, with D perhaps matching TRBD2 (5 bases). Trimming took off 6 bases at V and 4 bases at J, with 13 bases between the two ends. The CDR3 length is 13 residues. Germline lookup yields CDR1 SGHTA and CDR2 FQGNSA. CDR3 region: CASREDLLYEQYF. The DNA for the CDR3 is TGTGCCAGCAGGGAGGACTTGCTATACGAGCAGTACTTC.

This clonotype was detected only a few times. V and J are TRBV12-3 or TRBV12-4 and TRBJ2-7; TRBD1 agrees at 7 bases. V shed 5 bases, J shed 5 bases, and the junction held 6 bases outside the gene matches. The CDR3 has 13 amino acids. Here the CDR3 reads CASSPHRGDEQYF. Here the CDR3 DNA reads TGTGCCAGCAGTCCCCACAGGGGCGACGAGCAGTACTTC.

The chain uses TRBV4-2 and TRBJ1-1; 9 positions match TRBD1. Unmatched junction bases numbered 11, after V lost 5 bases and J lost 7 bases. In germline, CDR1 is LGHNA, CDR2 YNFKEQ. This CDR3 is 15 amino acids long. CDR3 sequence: CASSYGDREVIEAFF. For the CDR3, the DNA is TGTGCCAGCAGCTATGGGGACAGGGAGGTCATTGAAGCTTTCTTT.

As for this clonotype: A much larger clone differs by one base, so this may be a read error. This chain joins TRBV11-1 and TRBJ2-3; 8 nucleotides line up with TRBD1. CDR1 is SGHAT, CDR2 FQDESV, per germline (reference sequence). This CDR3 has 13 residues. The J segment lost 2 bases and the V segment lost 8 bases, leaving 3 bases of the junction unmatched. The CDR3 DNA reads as TGTGCCAGCCGGACAGGGACCACAGATACGCAGTATTTT. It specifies CASRTGTTDTQYF.

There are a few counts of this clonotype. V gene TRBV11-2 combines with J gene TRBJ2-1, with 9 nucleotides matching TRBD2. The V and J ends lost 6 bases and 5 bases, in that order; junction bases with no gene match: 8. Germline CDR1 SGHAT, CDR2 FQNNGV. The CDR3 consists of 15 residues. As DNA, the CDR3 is TGTGCCAGCAGGGGCCTAGCGGGGAGACACAATGAGCAGTTCTTC. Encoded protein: CASRGLAGRHNEQFF.

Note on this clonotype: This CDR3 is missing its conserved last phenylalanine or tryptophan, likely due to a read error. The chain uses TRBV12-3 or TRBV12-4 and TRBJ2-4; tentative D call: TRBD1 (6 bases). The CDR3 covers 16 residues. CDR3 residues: CASSPDRTLAKNTQYY. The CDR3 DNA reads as TGTGCCAGCAGCCCTGACAGGACGTTAGCCAAAAACACTCAGTACTAC.

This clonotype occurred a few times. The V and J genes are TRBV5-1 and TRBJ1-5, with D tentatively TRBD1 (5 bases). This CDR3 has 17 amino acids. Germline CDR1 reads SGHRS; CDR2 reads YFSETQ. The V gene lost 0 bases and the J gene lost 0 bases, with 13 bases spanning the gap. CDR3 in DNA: TGCGCCAGCAGCTTGGCCCCAGGAGGGGATAGCAATCAGCCCCAGCATTTT. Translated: CASSLAPGGDSNQPQHF.

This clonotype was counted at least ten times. This CDR3 reads CASSPGLDTQYF. The CDR3 coding sequence is TGTGCCAGCAGCCCCGGGTTGGATACGCAGTATTTT. The V call is TRBV6-2 or TRBV6-3, the J call TRBJ2-3; D call uncertain. The CDR3 is 12 amino acids. Deletions cut 6 bases from V and 6 bases from J, with 10 bases between. The germline V gene encodes CDR1 MNHEY and CDR2 SVGEGT.

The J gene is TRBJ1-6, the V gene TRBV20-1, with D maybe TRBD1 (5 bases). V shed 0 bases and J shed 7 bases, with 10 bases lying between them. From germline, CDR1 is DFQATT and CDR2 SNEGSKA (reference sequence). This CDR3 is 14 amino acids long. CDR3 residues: CSAREDSLNSPLHF. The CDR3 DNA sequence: TGCAGTGCTAGAGAAGACAGCTTGAATTCACCCCTCCACTTT.

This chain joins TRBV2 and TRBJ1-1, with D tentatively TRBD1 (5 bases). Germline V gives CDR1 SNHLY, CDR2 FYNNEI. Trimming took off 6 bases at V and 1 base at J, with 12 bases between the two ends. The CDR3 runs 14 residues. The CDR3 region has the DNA TGTGCCAGCAGGTTGCAGGGTGCGAACACTGAAGCTTTCTTT. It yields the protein CASRLQGANTEAFF. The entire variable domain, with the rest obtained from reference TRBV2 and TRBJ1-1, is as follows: EPEVTQTPSHQVTQMGQEVILRCVPISNHLYFYWYRQILGQKVEFLVSFYNNEISEKSEIFDDQFSVERPDGSNFTLKIRSTKLEDSAMYFCASRLQGANTEAFFGQGTRLTVV.

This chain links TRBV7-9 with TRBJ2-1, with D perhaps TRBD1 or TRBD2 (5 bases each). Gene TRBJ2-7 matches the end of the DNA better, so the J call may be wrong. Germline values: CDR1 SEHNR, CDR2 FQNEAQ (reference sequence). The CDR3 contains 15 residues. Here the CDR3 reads CASSTRDAGLGEQYF. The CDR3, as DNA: TGTGCCAGCAGTACCCGGGACGCAGGCCTAGGAGAGCAGTACTTC.

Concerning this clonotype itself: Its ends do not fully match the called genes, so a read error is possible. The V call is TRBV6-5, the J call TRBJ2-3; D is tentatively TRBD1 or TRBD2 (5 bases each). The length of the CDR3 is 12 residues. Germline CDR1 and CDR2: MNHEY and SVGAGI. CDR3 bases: TGTGCCAACAGTTACGACGGGACCAGGCAGTATTTT. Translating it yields CANSYDGTRQYF.

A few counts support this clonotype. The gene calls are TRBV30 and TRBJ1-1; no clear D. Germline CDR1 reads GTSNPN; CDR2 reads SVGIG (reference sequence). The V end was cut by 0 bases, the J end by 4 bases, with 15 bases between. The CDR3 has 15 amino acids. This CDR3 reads CAWSVVTKTSTEAFF. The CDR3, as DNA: TGTGCCTGGAGTGTAGTGACCAAAACGAGCACTGAAGCTTTCTTT.

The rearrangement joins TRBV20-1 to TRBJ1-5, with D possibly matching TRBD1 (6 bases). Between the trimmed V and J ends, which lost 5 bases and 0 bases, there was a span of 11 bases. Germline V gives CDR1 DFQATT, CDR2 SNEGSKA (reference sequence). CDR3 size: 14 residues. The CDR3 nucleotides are TGCAGTGCTCGGGACACTTATAGCAATCAGCCCCAGCATTTT. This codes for CSARDTYSNQPQHF.

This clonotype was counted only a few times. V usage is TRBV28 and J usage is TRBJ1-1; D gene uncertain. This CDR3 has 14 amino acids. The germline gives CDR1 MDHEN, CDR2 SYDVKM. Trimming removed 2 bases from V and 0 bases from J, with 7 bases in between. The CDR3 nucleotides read TGTGCCAGCAGTTTACAGGTTTTGAACACTGAAGCTTTCTTT. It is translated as CASSLQVLNTEAFF.

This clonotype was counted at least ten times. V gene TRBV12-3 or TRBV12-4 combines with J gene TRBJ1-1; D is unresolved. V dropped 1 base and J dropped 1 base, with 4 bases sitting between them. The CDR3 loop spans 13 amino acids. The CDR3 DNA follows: TGTGCCAGCAGTTTAGGCTCGAACACTGAAGCTTTCTTT. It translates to CASSLGSNTEAFF.

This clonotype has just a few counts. The DNA of the CDR3 is TGTGCCAGCAGTTTATCGGGACTAGCAGGCTACGAGCAGTACTTC. The encoded protein is CASSLSGLAGYEQYF. The chain is built from TRBV27 and TRBJ2-7; 9 nucleotides align to TRBD2. CDR3 length equals 15 residues. Germline V CDR1 and CDR2: MNHEY, SMNVEV (reference sequence). After removal of 0 bases from V and 3 bases from J, the junction contained 3 bases not matched to a gene.

The CDR3 reads CSARVSGTDHNEQFF. The DNA for the CDR3 is TGCAGTGCTAGAGTGTCCGGGACAGACCACAATGAGCAGTTCTTC. V gene TRBV20-1 combines with J gene TRBJ2-1, with TRBD1 identical over 7 bases. The CDR3 covers 15 residues. CDR1 is DFQATT and CDR2 is SNEGSKA in the germline V gene (reference sequence). V trimming: 1 base; J trimming: 5 bases; junction bases outside the gene matches: 8.

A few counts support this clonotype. The CDR3 is CSARDQPLTGWGYGYTF. CDR3 DNA sequence: TGCAGTGCTAGAGACCAGCCTTTGACAGGGTGGGGCTATGGCTACACCTTC. The chain recombines TRBV20-1 with TRBJ1-2; 7 bases are a match to TRBD1. J was trimmed by 4 bases and V by 0 bases; bases with no gene match: 14. Germline loops: CDR1 DFQATT, CDR2 SNEGSKA (reference sequence). This CDR3 is 17 amino acids long.

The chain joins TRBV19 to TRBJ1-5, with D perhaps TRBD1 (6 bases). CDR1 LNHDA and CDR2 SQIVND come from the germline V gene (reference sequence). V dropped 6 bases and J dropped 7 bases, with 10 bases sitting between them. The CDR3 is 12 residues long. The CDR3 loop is CASRRGGQPQHF. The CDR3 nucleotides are TGTGCCAGTAGGAGGGGGGGCCAGCCCCAGCATTTT. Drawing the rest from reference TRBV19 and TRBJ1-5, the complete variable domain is DGGITQSPKYLFRKEGQNVTLSCEQNLNHDAMYWYRQDPGQGLRLIYYSQIVNDFQKGDIAEGYSVSREKKESFPLTVTSAQKNPTAFYLCASRRGGQPQHFGDGTRLSIL.

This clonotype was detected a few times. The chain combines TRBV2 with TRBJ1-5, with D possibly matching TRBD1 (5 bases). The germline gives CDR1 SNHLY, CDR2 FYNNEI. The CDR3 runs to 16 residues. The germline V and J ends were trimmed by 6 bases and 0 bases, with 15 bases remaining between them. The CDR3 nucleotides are TGTGCCAGCAGGAGGGGCGGAATGAATAGCAATCAGCCCCAGCATTTT. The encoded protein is CASRRGGMNSNQPQHF. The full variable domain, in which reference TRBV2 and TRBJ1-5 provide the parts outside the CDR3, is EPEVTQTPSHQVTQMGQEVILRCVPISNHLYFYWYRQILGQKVEFLVSFYNNEISEKSEIFDDQFSVERPDGSNFTLKIRSTKLEDSAMYFCASRRGGMNSNQPQHFGDGTRLSIL.